This TCR beta chain was retrieved from a study of blood T cell repertoires in COVID-19. Trimming removed 1 base from V and 0 bases from J, with 6 bases in between. The germline V gene has CDR1 SGHTA and CDR2 FQGTGA. This CDR3 comprises 14 residues. Which cohort a participant joined came from the clinical history participants gave. Recovery meant two consecutive negative NP/OP PCR tests, professional clearance, or resolved symptoms. TCRdb keeps only in-frame clones here, not all; method: immunoSEQ multiplex PCR. The sample carries about 140,000 clones, about three quarters recorded once. The chain employs TRBV7-3 and TRBJ1-1; D perhaps matches TRBD1 (5 bases). Sequences were obtained from PBMCs or T cells enriched from blood (not recorded which). The receptor's source is a woman between 50 and 59 years old who had recovered from COVID-19. This chain's CDR3 is CASSLNRLNTEAFF. The CDR3 bases are TGTGCCAGCAGCTTAAACAGGCTGAACACTGAAGCTTTCTTT.